This TCR beta chain is from a study of shared clonotypes between healthy human individuals. About the research overall: The donors, a couple of women and a few men, were aged 18 to 49.

Regarding the study as a whole: Four donors shared around 5% of their naive CD4 clonotypes.

Germline values: CDR1 ENHRY, CDR2 SYGVKD. The CDR3 extends over 12 amino acids. V was pared by 10 bases and J by 6 bases, with 13 bases between. Investigators spread the genomic DNA of each subset evenly over several immunoSEQ plates. Clones were read by immunoSEQ multiplex PCR, and TCRdb kept only the in-frame ones, dropping some. The data contain roughly 1,800,000 clones, approximately 94% of them singletons. Concerning this clone itself: Its antigen is still unknown.

Terminally differentiated effector memory CD45RA+ cells were excluded by CCR7 positive selection of CD45RO-negative cells. The TCR originated in a man aged 18 to 30 in good health. This chain uses TRBV10-3 with TRBJ2-1; D ambiguous. The specimen was naive CD8+ T cells sorted from blood. CDR3 residues: CATTSPSNEQFF. The CDR3, as DNA: TGTGCCACCACCTCCCCGAGCAATGAGCAGTTCTTC.